This T cell receptor (beta chain) was sequenced in a study of cytomegalovirus exposure and HLA in healthy donors. This CDR3 is built from 13 residues. Trimming removed 6 bases from V and 14 bases from J; junction bases left unmatched: 12. Germline V gene data show CDR1 as ENHRY and CDR2 as SYGVKD. On this clone itself: Its target is not known.

PCR primers comprised 60 Vbeta and 13 Jbeta primers. Sequencing used immunoSEQ multiplex PCR; TCRdb keeps in-frame clones, though not all of them. The table lists about 160,000 clones, approximately 78% of them singletons. Overall study results and limits: Among CMV-associated TCR beta chains, most appeared HLA-restricted in a later analysis. A later look showed TCR association rates differing by HLA locus, highest for DRB1 and lowest for HLA-C.

This chain links TRBV10-3 with TRBJ2-1; 8 positions match TRBD1. This clonotype originated in a girl aged 2 to 10 in good health and CMV-seropositive. Sequencing input: PBMCs. The CDR3 DNA reads as TGTGCCATCAGGGGGTCACAGGGGGTATTTGAGTTCTTC. Translated: CAIRGSQGVFEFF.